The 9 T cell receptor beta chains below all came from one sample that was sequenced in a study of CD8+CD57+ T cells in acquired aplastic anemia. Investigators profiled TCR beta VDJ and CDR3 from genomic DNA template. Each CDR3 protein gets one entry after TCRdb re-called the reads with MiXCR. Of 50,000 to 70,000 distinct CDR3 sequences listed, less than 65% are singletons. Sequenced input: sorted CD4+, CD8+, or CD8+CD57+ T cells (not recorded which) from PBMCs. These TCRs come from a human donor in good health, serving as a control.

In this sample, this clonotype turned up many times. One junction end disagrees with the germline gene, perhaps due to a read error. CDR3 sequence (DNA): TGCGCCAGCAGCCAAGTATTCCGGGAGGCTAAGTATGGCTACACCTTC. Amino acids: CASSQVFREAKYGYTF. The genes are TRBV4-1 and TRBJ1-2, with D hard to call. The CDR3 loop spans 16 amino acids. Germline V gene sequence: CDR1 MGHRA, CDR2 YSYEKL.

This clonotype was observed many times. The chain employs TRBV20-1 and TRBJ2-5, with D hard to call. Trimming shortened V by 2 bases and J by 1 base, and 17 bases separated the two germline ends. CDR1 is DFQATT and CDR2 is SNEGSKA in the germline V gene (reference sequence). The CDR3 is 16 amino acids. CDR3 nucleotides: TGCAGTGCTAGAATACCCCCCCGGGCAGGCCAAGAGACCCAGTACTTC. Its translation is CSARIPPRAGQETQYF.

The J gene is TRBJ2-6, the V gene TRBV25-1; no definite D call. Germline V gene sequence: CDR1 MGHDK, CDR2 SYGVNS. The CDR3 totals 17 residues. The V end was cut by 0 bases, the J end by 2 bases, with 11 bases between. CDR3 sequence: CASSEYTGMAGANVLTF. CDR3 in DNA: TGTGCCAGCAGTGAATATACGGGTATGGCTGGGGCCAACGTCCTGACTTTC.

The chain joins TRBV20-1 to TRBJ2-3; no reliable D call. The germline V gene has CDR1 DFQATT and CDR2 SNEGSKA (reference sequence). This CDR3 has 8 amino acids. CDR3 sequence: CRADTQYF. The CDR3 DNA reads as TGCAGGGCAGATACGCAGTATTTT.

With respect to this clonotype: Sequence at one end of the junction differs from germline and may be a read error. This rearrangement joins TRBV7-2 to TRBJ1-6; TRBD1 is a possible D gene (6 bases). The CDR3 is made up of 14 amino acids. The germline gives CDR1 SGHTA, CDR2 FQGNSA. In DNA form, the CDR3 reads TGTGCCAGTAGCTCGGACAGCCGACATTCACCCCTCCACTTT. It yields the protein CASSSDSRHSPLHF.

This clonotype was detected ten times or more. The rearrangement links TRBV28 to TRBJ1-2, with a weak D call TRBD1 (6 bases). The CDR3 covers 15 residues. The V gene lost 5 bases and the J gene lost 4 bases, with 17 bases spanning the gap. Germline V gene data show CDR1 as MDHEN and CDR2 as SYDVKM. The CDR3 spells CASSPQPTGIYGYTF. The CDR3 nucleotides read TGTGCCAGCAGTCCTCAACCGACAGGCATCTATGGCTACACCTTC.

This clonotype was detected only once. This may come from a read error, since a much larger clone is one base off. No conserved phenylalanine or tryptophan ends this CDR3, so it is likely a read error. This chain connects TRBV30 to TRBJ1-6; D call uncertain. The V end lost 0 bases, the J end lost 8 bases, and 14 bases lay between the germline ends. The CDR3 runs to 15 residues. CDR1 is GTSNPN, CDR2 SVGIG, per germline (reference sequence). CDR3 amino acids: CAWSVRRSSDSPLHC. In DNA form, the CDR3 reads TGTGCCTGGAGTGTACGTCGAAGTAGTGATTCACCCCTCCACTGT.

This clonotype has a count of ten or more. A junction boundary mismatches the germline segment, possibly from a read error. The gene calls are TRBV30 and TRBJ1-2; D is perhaps TRBD1 (5 bases). The CDR3 has 12 residues. Germline loops: CDR1 GTSNPN, CDR2 SVGIG (reference sequence). CDR3 DNA: TGTGCCTGGAGTGTACGTAGGGGACCGTGCGCCTTC. This gives the protein CAWSVRRGPCAF.

V is TRBV2 and J is TRBJ2-7, with 8 bases fitting TRBD1. Germline assignment: CDR1 SNHLY and CDR2 FYNNEI. The CDR3 spans 13 residues. V shed 5 bases, J shed 7 bases, and the junction held 7 bases outside the gene matches. CDR3 DNA sequence: TGTGCCAGCAGTCCCGGGACAGGTAGGGAGCAGTACTTC. Encoded protein: CASSPGTGREQYF.